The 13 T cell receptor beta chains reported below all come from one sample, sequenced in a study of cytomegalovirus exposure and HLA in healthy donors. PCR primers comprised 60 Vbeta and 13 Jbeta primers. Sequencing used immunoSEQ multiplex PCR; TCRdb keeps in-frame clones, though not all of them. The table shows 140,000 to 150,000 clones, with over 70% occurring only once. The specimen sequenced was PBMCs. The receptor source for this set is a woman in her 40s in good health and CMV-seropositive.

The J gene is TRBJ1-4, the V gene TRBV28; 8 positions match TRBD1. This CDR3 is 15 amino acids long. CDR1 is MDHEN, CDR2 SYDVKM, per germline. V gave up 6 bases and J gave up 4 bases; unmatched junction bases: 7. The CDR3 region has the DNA TGTGCCAGCAGAGGACAGGGTGGGATTAATGAAAAACTGTTTTTT. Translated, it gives CASRGQGGINEKLFF.

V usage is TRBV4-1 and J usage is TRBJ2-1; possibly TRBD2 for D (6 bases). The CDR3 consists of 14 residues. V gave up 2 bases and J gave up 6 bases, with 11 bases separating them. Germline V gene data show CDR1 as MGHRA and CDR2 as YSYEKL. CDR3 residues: CASSQLPGVNEQFF. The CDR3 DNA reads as TGCGCCAGCAGCCAATTGCCGGGGGTCAATGAGCAGTTCTTC.

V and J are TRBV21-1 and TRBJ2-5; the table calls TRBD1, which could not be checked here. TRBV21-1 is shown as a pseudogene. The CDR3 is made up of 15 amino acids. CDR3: CASSNLTGGSETQYF. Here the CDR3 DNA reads TGTGCCAGCAGCAATCTGACAGGGGGCTCGGAGACCCAGTACTTC.

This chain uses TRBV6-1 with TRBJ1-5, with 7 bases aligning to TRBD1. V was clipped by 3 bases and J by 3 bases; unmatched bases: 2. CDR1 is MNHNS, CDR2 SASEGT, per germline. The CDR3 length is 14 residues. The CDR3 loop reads CASSDDRANQPQHF. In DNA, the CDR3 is TGTGCCAGCAGTGATGACAGGGCCAATCAGCCCCAGCATTTT.

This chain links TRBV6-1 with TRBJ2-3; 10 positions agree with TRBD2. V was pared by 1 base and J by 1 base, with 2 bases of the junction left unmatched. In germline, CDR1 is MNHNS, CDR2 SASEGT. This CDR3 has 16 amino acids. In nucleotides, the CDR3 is TGTGCCAGCAGTGAAGGGCTAGCGGGGGGCACAGATACGCAGTATTTT. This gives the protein CASSEGLAGGTDTQYF.

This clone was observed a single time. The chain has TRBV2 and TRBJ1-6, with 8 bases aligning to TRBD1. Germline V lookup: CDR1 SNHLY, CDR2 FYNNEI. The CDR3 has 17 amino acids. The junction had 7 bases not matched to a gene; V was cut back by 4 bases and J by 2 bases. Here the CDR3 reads CASSGEGGQAYNSPLHF. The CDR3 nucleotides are TGTGCCAGCAGTGGTGAGGGGGGACAGGCCTATAATTCACCCCTCCACTTT.

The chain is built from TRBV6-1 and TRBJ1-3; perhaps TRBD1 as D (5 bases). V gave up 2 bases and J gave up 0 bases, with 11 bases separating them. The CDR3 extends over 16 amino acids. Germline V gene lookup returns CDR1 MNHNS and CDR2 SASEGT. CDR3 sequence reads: CASSERQSSSGNTIYF. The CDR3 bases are TGTGCCAGCAGTGAAAGACAGTCAAGCTCTGGAAACACCATATATTTT.

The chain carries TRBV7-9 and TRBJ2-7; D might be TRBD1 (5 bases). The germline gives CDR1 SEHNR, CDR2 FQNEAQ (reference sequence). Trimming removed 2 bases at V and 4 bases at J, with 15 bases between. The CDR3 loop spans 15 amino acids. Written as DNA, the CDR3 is TGTGCCAGCAGCTTAAATGGGCAGGGCAAGTACGAGCAGTACTTC. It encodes CASSLNGQGKYEQYF.

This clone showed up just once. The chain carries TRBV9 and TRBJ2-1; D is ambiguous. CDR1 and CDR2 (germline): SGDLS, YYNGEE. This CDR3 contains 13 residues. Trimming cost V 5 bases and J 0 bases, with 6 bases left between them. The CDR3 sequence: CASSVGSYNEQFF. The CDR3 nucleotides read TGTGCCAGCAGTGTCGGCTCCTACAATGAGCAGTTCTTC.

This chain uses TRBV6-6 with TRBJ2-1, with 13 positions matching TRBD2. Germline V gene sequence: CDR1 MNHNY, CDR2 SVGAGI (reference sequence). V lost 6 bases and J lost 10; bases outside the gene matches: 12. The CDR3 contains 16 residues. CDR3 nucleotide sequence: TGTGCCAGCAGCCAAACGGGACTAGCGGGGTCGGGCGAGCAGTTCTTC. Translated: CASSQTGLAGSGEQFF.

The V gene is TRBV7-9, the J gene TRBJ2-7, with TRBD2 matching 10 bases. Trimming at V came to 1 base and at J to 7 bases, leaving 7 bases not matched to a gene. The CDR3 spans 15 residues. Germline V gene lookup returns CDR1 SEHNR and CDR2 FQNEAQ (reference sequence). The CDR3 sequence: CASSLVAGGPPEQYF. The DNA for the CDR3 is TGTGCCAGCAGCTTAGTAGCGGGGGGCCCCCCAGAGCAGTACTTC.

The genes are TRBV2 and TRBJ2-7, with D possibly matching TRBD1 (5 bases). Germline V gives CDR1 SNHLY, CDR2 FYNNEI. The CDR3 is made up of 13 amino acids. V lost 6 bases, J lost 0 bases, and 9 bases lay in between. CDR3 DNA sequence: TGTGCCAGCAGGCAGGGTGGCTCCTACGAGCAGTACTTC. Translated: CASRQGGSYEQYF.

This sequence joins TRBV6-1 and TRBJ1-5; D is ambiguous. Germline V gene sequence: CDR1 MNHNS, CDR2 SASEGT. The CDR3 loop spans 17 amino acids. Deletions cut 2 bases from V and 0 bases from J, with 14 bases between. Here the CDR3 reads CASSEKRTGYSNQPQHF. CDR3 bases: TGTGCCAGCAGTGAAAAGAGGACGGGATATAGCAATCAGCCCCAGCATTTT.